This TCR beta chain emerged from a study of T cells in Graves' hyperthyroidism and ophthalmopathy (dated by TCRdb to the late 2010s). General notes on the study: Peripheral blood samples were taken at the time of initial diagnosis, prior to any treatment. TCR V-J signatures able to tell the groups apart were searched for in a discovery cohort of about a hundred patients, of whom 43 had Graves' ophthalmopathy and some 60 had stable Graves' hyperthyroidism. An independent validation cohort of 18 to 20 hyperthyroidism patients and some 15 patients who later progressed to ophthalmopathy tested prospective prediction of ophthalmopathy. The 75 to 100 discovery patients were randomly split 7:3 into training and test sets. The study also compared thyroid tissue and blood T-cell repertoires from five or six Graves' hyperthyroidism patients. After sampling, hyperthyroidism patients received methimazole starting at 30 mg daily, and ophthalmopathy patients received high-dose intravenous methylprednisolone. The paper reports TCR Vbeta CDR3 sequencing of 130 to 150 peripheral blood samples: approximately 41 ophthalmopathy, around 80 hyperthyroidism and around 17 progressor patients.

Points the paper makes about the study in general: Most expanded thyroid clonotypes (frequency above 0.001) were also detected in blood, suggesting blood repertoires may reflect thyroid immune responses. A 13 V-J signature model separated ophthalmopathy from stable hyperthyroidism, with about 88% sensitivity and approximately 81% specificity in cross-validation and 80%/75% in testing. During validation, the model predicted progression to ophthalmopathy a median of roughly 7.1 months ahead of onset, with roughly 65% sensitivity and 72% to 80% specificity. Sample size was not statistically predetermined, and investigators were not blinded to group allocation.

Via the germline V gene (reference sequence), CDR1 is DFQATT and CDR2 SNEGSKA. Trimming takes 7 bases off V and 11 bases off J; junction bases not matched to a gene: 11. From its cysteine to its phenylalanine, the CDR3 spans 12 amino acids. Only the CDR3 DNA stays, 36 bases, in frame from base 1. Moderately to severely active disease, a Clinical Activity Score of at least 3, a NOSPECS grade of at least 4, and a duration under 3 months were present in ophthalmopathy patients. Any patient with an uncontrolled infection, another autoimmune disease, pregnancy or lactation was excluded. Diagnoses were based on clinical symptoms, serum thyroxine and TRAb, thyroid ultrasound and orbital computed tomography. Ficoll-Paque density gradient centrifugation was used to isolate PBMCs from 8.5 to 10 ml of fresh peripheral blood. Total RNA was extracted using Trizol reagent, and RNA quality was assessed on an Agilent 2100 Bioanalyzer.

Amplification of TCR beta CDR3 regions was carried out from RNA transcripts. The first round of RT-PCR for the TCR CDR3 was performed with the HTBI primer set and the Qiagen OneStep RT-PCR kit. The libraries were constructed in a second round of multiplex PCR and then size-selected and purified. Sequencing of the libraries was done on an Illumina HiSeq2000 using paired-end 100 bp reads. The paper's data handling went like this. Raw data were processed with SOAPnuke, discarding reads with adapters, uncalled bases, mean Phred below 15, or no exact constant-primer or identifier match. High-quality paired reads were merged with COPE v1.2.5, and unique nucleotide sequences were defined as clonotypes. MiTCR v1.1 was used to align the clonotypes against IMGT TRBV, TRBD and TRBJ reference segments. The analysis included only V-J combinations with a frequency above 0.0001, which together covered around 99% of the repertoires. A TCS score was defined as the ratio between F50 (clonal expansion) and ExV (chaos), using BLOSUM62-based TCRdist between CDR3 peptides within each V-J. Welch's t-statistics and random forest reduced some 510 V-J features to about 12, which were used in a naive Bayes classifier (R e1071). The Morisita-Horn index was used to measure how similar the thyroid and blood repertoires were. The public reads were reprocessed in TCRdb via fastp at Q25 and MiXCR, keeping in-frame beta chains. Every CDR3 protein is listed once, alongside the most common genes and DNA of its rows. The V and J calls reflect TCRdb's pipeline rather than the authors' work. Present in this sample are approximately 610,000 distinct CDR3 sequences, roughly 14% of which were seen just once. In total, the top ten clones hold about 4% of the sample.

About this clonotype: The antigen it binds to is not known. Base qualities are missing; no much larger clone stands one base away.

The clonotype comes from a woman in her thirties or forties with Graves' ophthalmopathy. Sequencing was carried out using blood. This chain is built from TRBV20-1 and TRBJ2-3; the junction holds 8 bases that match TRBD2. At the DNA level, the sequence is TGCAGTGGTACCAATGGACTAGCCGAGCAGTATTTT. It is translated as CSGTNGLAEQYF.